A selection of T cell receptor beta chains follows, all from one sample in a study of cytomegalovirus exposure and HLA in healthy donors. This table comes from immunoSEQ multiplex PCR, and its TCRdb copy is limited to in-frame clones, with some not included. The repertoire holds 160,000 or so clones, with around 85% as singletons. Specimen: PBMCs. Receptors were obtained from a man aged 45 to 65 in good health and CMV-seropositive. Both conserved end residues are trimmed from each CDR3.

j_gene	v_gene	CDR3aa
TRBJ2-7	TRBV11-1	ASSLAASVGYEQY
TRBJ2-2	TRBV7-2	ASSLARVRAGELF
TRBJ2-5	TRBV19	ASSTRTGKETQY
TRBJ1-2	TRBV7-2	ASSLYAGDYGYT
TRBJ2-1	TRBV5-6	ASNSPEGTLRWRYNEQF
TRBJ2-5	TRBV7-2	ASSSHPAGTQY
TRBJ1-1	TRBV29-1	SVDLSGERTEAF
TRBJ1-6	TRBV14	ASSDTKSPYNSPLH
TRBJ1-2	TRBV19	ASSNRDRGHYGYT
TRBJ2-7	TRBV5-1	ASSLAGTGSAEQY
TRBJ2-7	TRBV6-1	ASSEVEDISYEQY
TRBJ2-1	TRBV6-1	ASSEAWRTSYNEQF
TRBJ2-5	TRBV27	ASSFDRGRAQETQY
TRBJ1-2	TRBV2	ASSGRRQNYGYT
TRBJ1-1	TRBV6-5	ASRREGSVNTEAF
TRBJ1-6	TRBV2	ASSEVLLSPLH
TRBJ2-2	TRBV4-1	ASSQDRGSRELF
TRBJ1-5	TRBV5-6	ASSLRGINQPQH
TRBJ2-7	TRBV5-1	ASIPLPESYEQY
TRBJ2-6	TRBV6-1	ASSVGQLSGANVLT
TRBJ1-1	TRBV6-4	ASRLTEDHTEAF
TRBJ2-2	TRBV7-8	ASSLRGGVTGELF
TRBJ1-1	TRBV25-1	ASSGGQNTEAF
TRBJ2-5	TRBV30	AWRAVQETQY
TRBJ1-5	TRBV28	ASSSYRGLRPQH
TRBJ2-2	TRBV6-1	ASSKPTGVPGELF
TRBJ1-5	TRBV4-1	ASSQDARQTTNQPQH
TRBJ2-3	TRBV10-3	AIQGGSTDTQY
TRBJ2-7	TRBV18	ASSPLQGSSYEQY
TRBJ2-5	TRBV28	ASSFPGVNQETQY
TRBJ1-2	TRBV4-2	ASSQDLTYGYT